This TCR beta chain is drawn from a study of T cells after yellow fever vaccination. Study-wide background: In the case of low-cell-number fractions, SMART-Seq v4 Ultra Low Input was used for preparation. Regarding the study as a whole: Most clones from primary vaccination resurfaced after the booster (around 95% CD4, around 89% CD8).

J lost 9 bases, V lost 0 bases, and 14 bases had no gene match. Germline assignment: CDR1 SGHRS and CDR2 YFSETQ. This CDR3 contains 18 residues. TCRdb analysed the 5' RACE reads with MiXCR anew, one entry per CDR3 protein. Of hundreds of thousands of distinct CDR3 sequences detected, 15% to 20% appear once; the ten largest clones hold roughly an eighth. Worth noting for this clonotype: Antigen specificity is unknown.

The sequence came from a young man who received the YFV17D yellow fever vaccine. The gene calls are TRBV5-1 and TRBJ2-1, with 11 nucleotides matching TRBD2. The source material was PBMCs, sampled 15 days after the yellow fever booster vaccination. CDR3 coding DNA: TGCGCCAGCAGCTTGGTCTGGGGTAGCGGGAGGGCCGAGAGTGAGCAGTTCTTC. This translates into CASSLVWGSGRAESEQFF.